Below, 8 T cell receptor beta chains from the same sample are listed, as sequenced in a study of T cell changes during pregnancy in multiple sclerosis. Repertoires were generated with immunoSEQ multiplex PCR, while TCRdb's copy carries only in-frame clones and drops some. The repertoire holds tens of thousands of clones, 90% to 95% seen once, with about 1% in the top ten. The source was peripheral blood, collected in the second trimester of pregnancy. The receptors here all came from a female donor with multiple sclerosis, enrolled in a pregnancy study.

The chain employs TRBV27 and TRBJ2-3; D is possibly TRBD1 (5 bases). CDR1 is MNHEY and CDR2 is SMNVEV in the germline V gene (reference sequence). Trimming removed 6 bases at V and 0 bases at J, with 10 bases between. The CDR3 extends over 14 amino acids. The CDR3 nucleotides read TGTGCCAGCAGCGACAGCGATAGCACAGATACGCAGTATTTT. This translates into CASSDSDSTDTQYF.

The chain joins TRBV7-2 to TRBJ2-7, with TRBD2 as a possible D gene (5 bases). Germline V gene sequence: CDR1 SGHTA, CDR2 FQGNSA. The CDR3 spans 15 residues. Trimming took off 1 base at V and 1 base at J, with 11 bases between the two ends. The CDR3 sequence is CASSLVGLTSYEQYF. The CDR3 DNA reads TGTGCCAGCAGCTTAGTCGGACTGACGTCCTACGAGCAGTACTTC. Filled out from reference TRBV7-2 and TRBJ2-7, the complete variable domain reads GAGVSQSPSNKVTEKGKDVELRCDPISGHTALYWYRQSLGQGLEFLIYFQGNSAPDKSGLPSDRFSAERTGGSVSTLTIQRTQQEDSAVYLCASSLVGLTSYEQYFGPGTRLTVT.

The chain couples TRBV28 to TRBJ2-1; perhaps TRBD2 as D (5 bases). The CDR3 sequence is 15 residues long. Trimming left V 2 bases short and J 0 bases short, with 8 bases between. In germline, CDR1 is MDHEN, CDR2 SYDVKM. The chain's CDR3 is CASSLSGSSYNEQFF. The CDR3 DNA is TGTGCCAGCAGTTTAAGTGGGAGCTCCTACAATGAGCAGTTCTTC.

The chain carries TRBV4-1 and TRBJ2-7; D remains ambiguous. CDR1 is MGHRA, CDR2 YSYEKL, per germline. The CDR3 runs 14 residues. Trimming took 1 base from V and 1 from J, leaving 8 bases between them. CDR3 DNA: TGCGCCAGCAGCCAAGGGGCAGATTCCTACGAGCAGTACTTC. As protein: CASSQGADSYEQYF.

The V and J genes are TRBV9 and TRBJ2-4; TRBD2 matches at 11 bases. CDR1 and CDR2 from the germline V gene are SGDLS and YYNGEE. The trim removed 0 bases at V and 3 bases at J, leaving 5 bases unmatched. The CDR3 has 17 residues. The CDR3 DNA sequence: TGTGCCAGCAGCGTAGTAGTAGCGGGAGGGTACAAAAACATTCAGTACTTC. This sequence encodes CASSVVVAGGYKNIQYF.

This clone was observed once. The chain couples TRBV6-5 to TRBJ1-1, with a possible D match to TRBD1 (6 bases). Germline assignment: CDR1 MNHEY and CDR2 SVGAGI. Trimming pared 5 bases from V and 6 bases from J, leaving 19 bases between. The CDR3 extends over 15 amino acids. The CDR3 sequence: CASSPPGGAVPEAFF. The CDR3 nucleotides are TGTGCCAGCAGTCCCCCGGGGGGCGCTGTACCTGAAGCTTTCTTT.

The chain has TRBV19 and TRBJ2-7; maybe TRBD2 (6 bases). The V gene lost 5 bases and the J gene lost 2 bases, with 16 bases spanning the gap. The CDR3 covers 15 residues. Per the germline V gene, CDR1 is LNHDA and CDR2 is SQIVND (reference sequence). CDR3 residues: CASSLPGTPTYEQYF. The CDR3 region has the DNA TGTGCCAGTAGTCTCCCCGGGACTCCAACCTACGAGCAGTACTTC.

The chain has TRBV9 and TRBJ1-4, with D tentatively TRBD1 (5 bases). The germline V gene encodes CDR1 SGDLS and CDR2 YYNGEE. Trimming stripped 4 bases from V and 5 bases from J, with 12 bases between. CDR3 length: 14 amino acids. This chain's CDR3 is CASSQDGGNEKLFF. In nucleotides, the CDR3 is TGTGCCAGCAGCCAGGACGGGGGGAATGAAAAACTGTTTTTT.